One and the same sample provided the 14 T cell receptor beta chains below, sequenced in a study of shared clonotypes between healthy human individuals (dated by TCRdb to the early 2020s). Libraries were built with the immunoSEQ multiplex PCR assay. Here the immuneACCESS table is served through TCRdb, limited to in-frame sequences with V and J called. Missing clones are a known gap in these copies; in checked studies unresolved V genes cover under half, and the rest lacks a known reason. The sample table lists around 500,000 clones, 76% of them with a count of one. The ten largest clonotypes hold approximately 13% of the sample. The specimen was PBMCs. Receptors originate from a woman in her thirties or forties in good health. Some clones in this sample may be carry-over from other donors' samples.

The CDR3 sequence: CASSEAAGGTSEQYF. In nucleotides, the CDR3 is TGTGCCAGCAGTGAAGCGGCAGGGGGCACCTCCGAGCAGTACTTC. This sequence joins TRBV6-1 and TRBJ2-7, with TRBD1 identical over 8 bases. The germline CDR1 and CDR2 sequences are MNHNS and SASEGT. V trimming: 0 bases; J trimming: 6 bases; junction bases outside the gene matches: 7. The CDR3 has 15 residues.

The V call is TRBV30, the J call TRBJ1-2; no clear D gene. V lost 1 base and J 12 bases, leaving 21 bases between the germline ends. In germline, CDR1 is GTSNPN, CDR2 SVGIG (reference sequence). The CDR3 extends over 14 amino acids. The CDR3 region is CAWSEITGPLMNTF. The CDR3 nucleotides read TGTGCCTGGAGTGAAATCACCGGGCCCTTGATGAACACCTTC.

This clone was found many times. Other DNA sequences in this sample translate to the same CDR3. The CDR3 reads CASSLGYNNEQFF. The CDR3 region has the DNA TGTGCCAGCAGCTTAGGCTACAACAATGAGCAGTTCTTC. J is TRBJ2-1 and V is TRBV11-2, with no clear D. Trimming took 1 base from V and 5 from J, leaving 6 bases between them. Germline CDR1 SGHAT, CDR2 FQNNGV. CDR3 length: 13 amino acids.

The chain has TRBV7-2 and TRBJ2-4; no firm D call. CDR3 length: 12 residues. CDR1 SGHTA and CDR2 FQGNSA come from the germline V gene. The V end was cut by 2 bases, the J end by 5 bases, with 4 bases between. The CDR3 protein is CASSLTQNIQYF. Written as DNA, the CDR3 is TGTGCCAGCAGCTTAACACAAAACATTCAGTACTTC.

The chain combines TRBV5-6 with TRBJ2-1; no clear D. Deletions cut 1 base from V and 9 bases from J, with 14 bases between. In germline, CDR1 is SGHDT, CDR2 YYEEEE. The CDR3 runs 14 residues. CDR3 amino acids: CASSLLGLRVEQFF. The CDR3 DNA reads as TGTGCCAGCAGCTTGTTAGGGCTTCGGGTTGAGCAGTTCTTC.

The CDR3 protein is CAISAGRAGNQPQHF. The CDR3 bases are TGTGCCATCAGTGCGGGCAGAGCGGGCAATCAGCCCCAGCATTTT. This rearrangement joins TRBV10-3 to TRBJ1-5; D uncertain. Trimming removed 4 bases from V and 2 bases from J, with 12 bases in between. Germline loops: CDR1 ENHRY, CDR2 SYGVKD. This CDR3 is 15 amino acids long.

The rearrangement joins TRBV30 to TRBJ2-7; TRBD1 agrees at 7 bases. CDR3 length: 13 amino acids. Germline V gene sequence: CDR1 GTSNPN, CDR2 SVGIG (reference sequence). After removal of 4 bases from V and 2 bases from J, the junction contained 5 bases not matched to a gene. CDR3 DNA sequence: TGTGCCTGGAATCGGGGACAGACCTACGAGCAGTACTTC. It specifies CAWNRGQTYEQYF.

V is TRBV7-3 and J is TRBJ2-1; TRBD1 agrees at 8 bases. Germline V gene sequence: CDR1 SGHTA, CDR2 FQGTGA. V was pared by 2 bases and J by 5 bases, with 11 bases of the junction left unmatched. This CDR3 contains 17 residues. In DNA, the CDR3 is TGTGCCAGCAGCTTACTTCCCCGCGGGACAGGAAACAATGAGCAGTTCTTC. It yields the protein CASSLLPRGTGNNEQFF.

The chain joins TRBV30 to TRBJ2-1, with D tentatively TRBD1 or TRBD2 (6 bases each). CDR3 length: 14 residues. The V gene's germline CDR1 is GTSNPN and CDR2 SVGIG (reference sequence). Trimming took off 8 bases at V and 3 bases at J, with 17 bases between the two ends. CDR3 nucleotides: TGTGCCGGAAGGGGGGAACGGGGCTACAATGAGCAGTTCTTC. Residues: CAGRGERGYNEQFF.

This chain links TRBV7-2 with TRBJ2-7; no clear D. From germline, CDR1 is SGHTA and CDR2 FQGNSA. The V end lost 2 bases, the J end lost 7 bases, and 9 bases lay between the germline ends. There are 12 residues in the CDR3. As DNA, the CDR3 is TGTGCCAGCAGCTTAACAGCGTTGGAGCAGTACTTC. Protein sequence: CASSLTALEQYF.

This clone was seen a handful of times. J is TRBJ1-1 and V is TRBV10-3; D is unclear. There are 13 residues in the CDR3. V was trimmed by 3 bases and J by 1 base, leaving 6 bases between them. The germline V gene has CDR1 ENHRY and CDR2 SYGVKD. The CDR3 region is CAISEARNTEAFF. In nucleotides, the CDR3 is TGTGCCATCAGTGAAGCCCGGAACACTGAAGCTTTCTTT.

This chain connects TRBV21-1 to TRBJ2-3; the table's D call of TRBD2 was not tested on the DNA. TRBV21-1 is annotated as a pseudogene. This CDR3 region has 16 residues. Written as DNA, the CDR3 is TGTGCCAGCAGCAAACGGGGGAGGGCCGGTGTATATACGCAGTATTTT. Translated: CASSKRGRAGVYTQYF.

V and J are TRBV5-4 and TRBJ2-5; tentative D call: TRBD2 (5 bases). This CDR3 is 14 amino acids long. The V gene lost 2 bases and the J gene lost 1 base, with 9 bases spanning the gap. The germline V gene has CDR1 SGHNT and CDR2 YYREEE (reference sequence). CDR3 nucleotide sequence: TGTGCCAGCAGCTTACCTGGGAGCCAAGAGACCCAGTACTTC. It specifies CASSLPGSQETQYF.

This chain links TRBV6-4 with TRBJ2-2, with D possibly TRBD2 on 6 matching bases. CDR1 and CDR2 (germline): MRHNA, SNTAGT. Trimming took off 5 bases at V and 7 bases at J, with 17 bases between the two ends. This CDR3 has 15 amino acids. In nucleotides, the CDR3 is TGTGCCAGCAGTTCCCTTGGAGGGAGCATCGGGGAGCTGTTTTTT. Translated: CASSSLGGSIGELFF.